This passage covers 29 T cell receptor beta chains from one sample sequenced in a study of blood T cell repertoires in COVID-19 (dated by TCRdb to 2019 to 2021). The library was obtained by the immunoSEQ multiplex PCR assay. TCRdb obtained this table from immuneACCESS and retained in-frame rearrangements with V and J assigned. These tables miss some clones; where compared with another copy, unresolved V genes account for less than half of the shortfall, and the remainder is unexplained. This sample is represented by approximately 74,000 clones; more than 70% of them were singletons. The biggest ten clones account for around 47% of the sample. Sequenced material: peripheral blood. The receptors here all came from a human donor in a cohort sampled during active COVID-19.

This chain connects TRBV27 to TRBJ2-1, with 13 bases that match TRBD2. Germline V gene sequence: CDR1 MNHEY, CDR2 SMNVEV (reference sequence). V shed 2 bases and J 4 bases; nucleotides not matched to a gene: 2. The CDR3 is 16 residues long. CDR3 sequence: CASSLRTSGGYNEQFF. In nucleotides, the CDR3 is TGTGCCAGCAGTTTACGGACTAGCGGGGGTTACAATGAGCAGTTCTTC.

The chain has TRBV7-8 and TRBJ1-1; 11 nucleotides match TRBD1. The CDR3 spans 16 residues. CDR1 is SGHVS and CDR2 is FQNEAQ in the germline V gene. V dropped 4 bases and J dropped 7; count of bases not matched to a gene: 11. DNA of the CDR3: TGTGCCAGCAGCTATGCCTCAGGGACAGGGGGTGTTGAAGCTTTCTTT. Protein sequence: CASSYASGTGGVEAFF.

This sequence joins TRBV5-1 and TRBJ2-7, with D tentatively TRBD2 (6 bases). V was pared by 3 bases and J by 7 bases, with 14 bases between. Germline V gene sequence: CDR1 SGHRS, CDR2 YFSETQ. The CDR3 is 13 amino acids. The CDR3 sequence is CASSSTEREEQYF. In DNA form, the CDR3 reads TGCGCCAGCAGCTCCACCGAACGGGAGGAGCAGTACTTC.

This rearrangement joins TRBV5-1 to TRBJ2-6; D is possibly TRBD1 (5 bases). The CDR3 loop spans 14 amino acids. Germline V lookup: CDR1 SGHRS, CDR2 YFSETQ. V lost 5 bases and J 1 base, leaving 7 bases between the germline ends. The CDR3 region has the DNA TGCGCCAGCAGTCAGGGATCTGGGGCCAACGTCCTGACTTTC. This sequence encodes CASSQGSGANVLTF. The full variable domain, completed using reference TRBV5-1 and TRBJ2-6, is KAGVTQTPRYLIKTRGQQVTLSCSPISGHRSVSWYQQTPGQGLQFLFEYFSETQRNKGNFPGRFSGRQFSNSRSEMNVSTLELGDSALYLCASSQGSGANVLTFGAGSRLTVL.

CDR3 sequence (DNA): TGTGCCAGCAGTTACTCGGGGACAAATTACTATGGCTACACCTTC. Translating gives CASSYSGTNYYGYTF. The V gene is TRBV6-6, the J gene TRBJ1-2; a weak D match, TRBD1 (6 bases). The CDR3 totals 15 residues. Germline values: CDR1 MNHNY, CDR2 SVGAGI (reference sequence). V lost 0 bases, J lost 3 bases, and 11 bases lay in between.

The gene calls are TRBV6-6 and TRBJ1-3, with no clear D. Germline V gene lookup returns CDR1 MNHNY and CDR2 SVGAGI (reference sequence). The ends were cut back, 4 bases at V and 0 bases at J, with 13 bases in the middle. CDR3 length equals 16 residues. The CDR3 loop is CASSFWTQSSGNTIYF. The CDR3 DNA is TGTGCCAGCAGTTTCTGGACTCAATCCTCTGGAAACACCATATATTTT.

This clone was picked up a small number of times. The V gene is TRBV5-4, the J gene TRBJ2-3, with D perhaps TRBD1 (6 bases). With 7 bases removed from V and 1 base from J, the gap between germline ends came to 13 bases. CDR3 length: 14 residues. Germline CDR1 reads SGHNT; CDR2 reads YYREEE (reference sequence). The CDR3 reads CASGMTGRTDTQYF. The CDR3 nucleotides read TGTGCCAGCGGGATGACAGGCCGCACAGATACGCAGTATTTT.

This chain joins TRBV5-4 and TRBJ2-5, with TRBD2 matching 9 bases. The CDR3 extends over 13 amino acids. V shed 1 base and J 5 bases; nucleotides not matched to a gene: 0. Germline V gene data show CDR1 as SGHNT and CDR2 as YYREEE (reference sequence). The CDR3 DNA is TGTGCCAGCAGCTTGAGCGGGGGGGAGACCCAGTACTTC. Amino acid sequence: CASSLSGGETQYF.

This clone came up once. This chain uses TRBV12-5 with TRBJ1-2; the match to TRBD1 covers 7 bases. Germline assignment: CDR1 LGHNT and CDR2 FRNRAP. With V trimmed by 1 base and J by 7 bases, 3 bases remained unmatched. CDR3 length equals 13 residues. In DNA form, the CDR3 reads TGTGCTAGTGGTTTGGGACAGGGACGTGGCTACACCTTC. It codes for CASGLGQGRGYTF. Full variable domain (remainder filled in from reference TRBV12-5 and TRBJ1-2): DARVTQTPRHKVTEMGQEVTMRCQPILGHNTVFWYRQTMMQGLELLAYFRNRAPLDDSGMPKDRFSAEMPDATLATLKIQPSEPRDSAVYFCASGLGQGRGYTFGSGTRLTVV.

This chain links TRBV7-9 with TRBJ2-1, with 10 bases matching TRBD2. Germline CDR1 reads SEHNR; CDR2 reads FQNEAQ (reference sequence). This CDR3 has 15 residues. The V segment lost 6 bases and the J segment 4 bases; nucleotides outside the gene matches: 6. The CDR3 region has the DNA TGTGCCAGCAGTTCCGGGACTAGCGTTTACAATGAGCAGTTCTTC. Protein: CASSSGTSVYNEQFF.

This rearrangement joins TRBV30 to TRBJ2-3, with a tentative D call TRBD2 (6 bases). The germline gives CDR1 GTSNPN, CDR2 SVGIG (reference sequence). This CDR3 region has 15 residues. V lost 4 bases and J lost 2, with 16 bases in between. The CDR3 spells CAWTRTGGFTDTQYF. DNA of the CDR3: TGTGCCTGGACCCGGACTGGAGGGTTCACAGATACGCAGTATTTT.

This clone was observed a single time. The CDR3 is CASSLETGQPQHF. CDR3 sequence (DNA): TGTGCCAGCAGTTTAGAGACAGGCCAGCCCCAGCATTTT. The chain employs TRBV12-3 or TRBV12-4 and TRBJ1-5, with a weak D call TRBD1 (6 bases). The CDR3 length is 13 residues. Trimming shortened V by 1 base and J by 7 bases, and 8 bases separated the two germline ends.

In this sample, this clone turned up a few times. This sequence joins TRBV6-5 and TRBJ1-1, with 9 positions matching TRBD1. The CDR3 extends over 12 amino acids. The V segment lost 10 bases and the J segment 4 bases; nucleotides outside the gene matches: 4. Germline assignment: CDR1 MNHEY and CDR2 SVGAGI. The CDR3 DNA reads TGTGCCACCGGGACAGGGACCACTGAAGCTTTCTTT. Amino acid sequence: CATGTGTTEAFF.

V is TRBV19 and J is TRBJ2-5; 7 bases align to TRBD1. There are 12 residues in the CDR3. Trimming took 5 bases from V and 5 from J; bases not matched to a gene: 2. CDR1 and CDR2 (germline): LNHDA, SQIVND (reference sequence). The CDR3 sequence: CASSLDRETQYF. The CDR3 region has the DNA TGTGCCAGTAGTTTGGACAGGGAGACCCAGTACTTC.

CDR3 bases: TGTGCCAGCAGCCCTCCGACAGGGGTCGATGAGCAGTTCTTC. This translates into CASSPPTGVDEQFF. The J gene is TRBJ2-1, the V gene TRBV3-1 (or the pseudogene TRBV3-2), with 8 positions matching TRBD1. Looked up from germline, CDR1 is LGHDT and CDR2 is YNNKEL (reference sequence). This CDR3 comprises 14 residues. The ends lost 4 bases at V and 8 bases at J; junction bases unmatched: 7.

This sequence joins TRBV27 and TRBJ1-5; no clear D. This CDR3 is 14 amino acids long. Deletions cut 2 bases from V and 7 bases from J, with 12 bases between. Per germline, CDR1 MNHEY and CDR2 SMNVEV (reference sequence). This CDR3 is CASSLAGPSQPQHF. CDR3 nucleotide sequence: TGTGCCAGCAGTTTAGCAGGTCCCAGCCAGCCCCAGCATTTT.

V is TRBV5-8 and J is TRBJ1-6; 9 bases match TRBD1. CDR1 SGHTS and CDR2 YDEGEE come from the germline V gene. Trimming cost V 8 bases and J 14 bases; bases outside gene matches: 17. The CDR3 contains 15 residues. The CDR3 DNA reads TGTGCCAGTTGGTTAGGGACAGGGAATGGCGCGGCCCTCCACTTT. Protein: CASWLGTGNGAALHF.

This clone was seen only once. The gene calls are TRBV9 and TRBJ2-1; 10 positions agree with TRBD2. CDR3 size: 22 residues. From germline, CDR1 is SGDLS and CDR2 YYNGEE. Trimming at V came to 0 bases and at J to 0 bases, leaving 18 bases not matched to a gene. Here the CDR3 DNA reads TGTGCCAGCAGCGTAGGGGTTCTAGCGGGGGCCTCACCAGAGAGCTCCTACAATGAGCAGTTCTTC. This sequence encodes CASSVGVLAGASPESSYNEQFF. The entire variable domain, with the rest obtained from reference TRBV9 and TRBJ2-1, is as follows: DSGVTQTPKHLITATGQRVTLRCSPRSGDLSVYWYQQSLDQGLQFLIQYYNGEERAKGNILERFSAQQFPDLHSELNLSSLELGDSALYFCASSVGVLAGASPESSYNEQFFGPGTRLTVL.

The CDR3 spells CASTPRGQGNTGELFF. For the CDR3, the DNA is TGTGCCAGCACCCCTAGGGGACAGGGGAACACCGGGGAGCTGTTTTTT. The gene calls are TRBV7-9 and TRBJ2-2; 9 bases map to TRBD1. Germline loops: CDR1 SEHNR, CDR2 FQNEAQ (reference sequence). After removal of 7 bases from V and 1 base from J, the junction contained 7 bases not matched to a gene. The CDR3 has 16 residues. The variable domain in full, with the rest retrieved from reference TRBV7-9 and TRBJ2-2, is DTGVSQNPRHKITKRGQNVTFRCDPISEHNRLYWYRQTLGQGPEFLTYFQNEAQLEKSRLLSDRFSAERPKGSFSTLEIQRTEQGDSAMYLCASTPRGQGNTGELFFGEGSRLTVL.

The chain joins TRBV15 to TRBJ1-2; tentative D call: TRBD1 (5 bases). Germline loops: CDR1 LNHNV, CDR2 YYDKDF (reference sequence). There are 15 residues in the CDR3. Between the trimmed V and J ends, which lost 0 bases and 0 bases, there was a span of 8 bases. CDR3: CATSREPGPNYGYTF. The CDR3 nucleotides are TGTGCCACCAGCAGAGAGCCAGGGCCTAACTATGGCTACACCTTC.

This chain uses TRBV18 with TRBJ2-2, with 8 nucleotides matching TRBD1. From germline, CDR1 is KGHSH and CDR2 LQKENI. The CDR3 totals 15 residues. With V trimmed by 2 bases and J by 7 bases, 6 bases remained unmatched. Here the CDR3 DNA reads TGTGCCAGCTCACCAACCCAGGGGGCGTTCGGGGAGCTGTTTTTT. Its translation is CASSPTQGAFGELFF.

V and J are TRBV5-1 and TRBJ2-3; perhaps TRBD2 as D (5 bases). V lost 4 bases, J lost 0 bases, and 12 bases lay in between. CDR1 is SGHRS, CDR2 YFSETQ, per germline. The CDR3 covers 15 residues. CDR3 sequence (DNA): TGCGCCAGCAGCGCACTAGGACGTAGCACAGATACGCAGTATTTT. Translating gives CASSALGRSTDTQYF.

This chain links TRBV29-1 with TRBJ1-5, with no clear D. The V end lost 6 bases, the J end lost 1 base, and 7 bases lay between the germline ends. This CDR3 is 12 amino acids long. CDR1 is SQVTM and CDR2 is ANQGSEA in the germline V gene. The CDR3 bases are TGCAGCGTAGGACTGAGCAATCAGCCCCAGCATTTT. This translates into CSVGLSNQPQHF. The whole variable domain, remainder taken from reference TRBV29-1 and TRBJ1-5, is SAVISQKPSRDICQRGTSLTIQCQVDSQVTMMFWYRQQPGQSLTLIATANQGSEATYESGFVIDKFPISRPNLTFSTLTVSNMSPEDSSIYLCSVGLSNQPQHFGDGTRLSIL.

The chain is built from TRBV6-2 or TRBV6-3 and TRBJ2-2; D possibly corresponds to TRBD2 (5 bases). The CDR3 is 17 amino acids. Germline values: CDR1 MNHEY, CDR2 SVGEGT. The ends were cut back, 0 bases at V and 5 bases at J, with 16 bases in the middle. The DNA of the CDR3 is TGTGCCAGCAGTTACTCTAGAGGGAGCTTGTCTACCGGGGAGCTGTTTTTT. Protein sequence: CASSYSRGSLSTGELFF.

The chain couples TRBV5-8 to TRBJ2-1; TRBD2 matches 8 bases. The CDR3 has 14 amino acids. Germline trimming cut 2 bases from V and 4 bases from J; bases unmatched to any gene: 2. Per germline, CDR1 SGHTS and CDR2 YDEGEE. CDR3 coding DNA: TGTGCCAGCAGCTTAACGGGAGGGTACAATGAGCAGTTCTTC. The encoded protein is CASSLTGGYNEQFF.

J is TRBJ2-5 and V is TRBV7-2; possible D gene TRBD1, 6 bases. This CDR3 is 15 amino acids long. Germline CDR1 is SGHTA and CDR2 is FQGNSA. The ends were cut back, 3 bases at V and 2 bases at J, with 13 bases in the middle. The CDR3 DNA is TGTGCCAGCAGCTTTGGGGGCCTGGGGCAAGAGACCCAGTACTTC. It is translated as CASSFGGLGQETQYF.

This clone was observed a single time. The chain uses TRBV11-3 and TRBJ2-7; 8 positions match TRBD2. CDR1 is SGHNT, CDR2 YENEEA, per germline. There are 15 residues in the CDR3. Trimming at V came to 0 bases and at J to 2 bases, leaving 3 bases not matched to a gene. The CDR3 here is CASSLEAGGTYEQYF. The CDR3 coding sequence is TGTGCCAGCAGCTTAGAGGCGGGAGGTACCTACGAGCAGTACTTC.

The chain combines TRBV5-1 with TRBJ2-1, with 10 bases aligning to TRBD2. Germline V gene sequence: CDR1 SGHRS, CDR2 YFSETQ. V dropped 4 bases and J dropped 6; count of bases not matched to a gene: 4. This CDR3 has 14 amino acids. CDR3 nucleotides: TGCGCCAGCAGCGTAGCTAGCGGGAGCAATGAGCAGTTCTTC. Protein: CASSVASGSNEQFF.

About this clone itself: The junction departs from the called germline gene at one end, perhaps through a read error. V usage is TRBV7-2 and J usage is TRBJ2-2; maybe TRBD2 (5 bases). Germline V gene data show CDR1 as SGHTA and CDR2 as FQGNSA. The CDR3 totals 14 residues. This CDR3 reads CASTLMGETGELFF. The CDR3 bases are TGTGCCAGCACCTTAATGGGAGAGACCGGGGAGCTGTTTTTT.